This TCR beta chain stems from a study of CD8+ T cells in alopecia areata. Study findings and constraints: Alphabeta T cells residing in normal skin are also sequenced in scalp samples. Lesional scalp, especially alopecia totalis/universalis, showed higher clonality than normal scalp. Mice showed clearer TCR sharing than patients did, a gap that was possibly HLA-related.

This clone was observed once. Its antigen is as yet unknown. PBMCs were stained for CD3, CD4 and CD8, and CD4+ and CD8+ T cells were sorted. Germline-derived CDR1 and CDR2 are SGHDT and YYEEEE. This CDR3 comprises 15 residues. Trimming left V 0 bases short and J 2 bases short, with 11 bases between. RNA was isolated and reverse transcribed to cDNA, the sequencing template. Clones were read by immunoSEQ multiplex PCR, and TCRdb kept only the in-frame ones, dropping some. This sample has about 200,000 clones, with roughly three fifths found just once. The chain uses TRBV5-6 and TRBJ1-2, with D uncertain. The specimen sequenced was CD8+ T cells sorted from blood. The clonotype comes from a human donor in good health. CDR3 DNA sequence: TGTGCCAGCAGCTTGGTGGCAGCCCGAAACTATGGCTACACCTTC. Protein sequence: CASSLVAARNYGYTF.